What follows are 27 T cell receptor beta chains derived from one specimen sequenced in a study of blood T cells in healthy people across ages. Then a second PCR, running about 6 to 12 cycles, was carried out with a sample-barcoded 5' primer and a J-beta primer mix. TCRdb ran MiXCR on the 5' RACE reads and lists one entry per CDR3 protein. The sample gives about 1 million distinct CDR3 sequences, around 25% of which show up once; 0.65% to 0.95% is in the top ten. This sample was shared with a second study, whose subject was T cells of mothers and their children.

Material for sequencing was blood. The receptors come from a girl aged 2 to 9 in good health.

Regarding this clonotype: One end of the junction varies from germline; a read error may be responsible. The chain uses TRBV7-7 and TRBJ2-5; unclear D gene. Germline CDR1 is SSHAT and CDR2 is FNYEAQ (reference sequence). The CDR3 contains 13 residues. DNA for the CDR3: TGTGCTAGCAGTCATGACACGCCTGCGGCCCAGTACTTC. It specifies CASSHDTPAAQYF.

This clonotype was picked up a small number of times. The chain has TRBV18 and TRBJ2-1; D not certain. The germline V gene encodes CDR1 KGHSH and CDR2 LQKENI. This CDR3 region has 16 residues. Trimming took 2 bases from V and 5 from J, leaving 16 bases between them. CDR3 region: CASSPTVLTAHNEQFF. Written as DNA, the CDR3 is TGTGCCAGCTCACCAACAGTCTTAACAGCACACAATGAGCAGTTCTTC.

This clonotype turned up a few times. This rearrangement joins TRBV4-3 to TRBJ1-2; the D is unclear. CDR1 is LGHNA and CDR2 is YSLEER in the germline V gene. The CDR3 runs 15 residues. V was trimmed by 0 bases and J by 4 bases, leaving 12 bases between them. DNA for the CDR3: TGCGCCAGCAGCCAAGACAGACGGAGCTCCTATGGCTACACCTTC. Translated, it gives CASSQDRRSSYGYTF.

V gene TRBV20-1 combines with J gene TRBJ2-5; 13 bases are a match to TRBD2. CDR1 DFQATT and CDR2 SNEGSKA come from the germline V gene (reference sequence). This CDR3 has 14 residues. V was pared by 6 bases and J by 3 bases, with 4 bases of the junction left unmatched. The CDR3 DNA reads as TGCAGTGCCATGACTAGCGGGGGGAAAGAGACCCAGTACTTC. Its protein product is CSAMTSGGKETQYF.

The sample holds many counts of this clonotype. The chain couples TRBV7-9 to TRBJ2-5, with D tentatively TRBD1 or TRBD2 (5 bases each). The CDR3 sequence is 14 residues long. Trimming left V 3 bases short and J 3 bases short, with 11 bases between. The germline V gene encodes CDR1 SEHNR and CDR2 FQNEAQ (reference sequence). In DNA form, the CDR3 reads TGTGCCAGCAGCTTGGACGGGACCGAAGAGACCCAGTACTTC. Protein sequence: CASSLDGTEETQYF.

This clonotype was observed a single time. At one end, the junction sequence differs from germline, possibly due to a read error. The chain uses TRBV20-1 and TRBJ1-6; D unclear. Germline V gene data show CDR1 as DFQATT and CDR2 as SNEGSKA (reference sequence). The CDR3 spans 15 residues. This chain's CDR3 is CSVSTGSSYSSPLHF. CDR3 in DNA: TGCAGTGTCTCAACCGGGAGCTCCTATAGTTCACCCCTCCACTTT.

This clonotype was detected a few times. The V gene is TRBV12-3 or TRBV12-4, the J gene TRBJ2-1; tentatively, D is TRBD1 (6 bases). The CDR3 loop spans 12 amino acids. V gave up 7 bases and J gave up 12 bases, with 16 bases separating them. CDR3 region: CASNDRPIRQFF. The CDR3 coding sequence is TGTGCCAGCAACGACAGGCCGATACGGCAGTTCTTC.

This sequence joins TRBV29-1 and TRBJ2-7, with a possible D match to TRBD1 (5 bases). This CDR3 is built from 12 residues. The V gene's germline CDR1 is SQVTM and CDR2 ANQGSEA. V lost 0 bases to trimming and J lost 3 bases, with 6 bases between them. The CDR3 nucleotides are TGCAGCGTTGAAGATACAGGCTACGAGCAGTACGTC. It yields the protein CSVEDTGYEQYV.

This clonotype was seen more than once but under ten times. The rearrangement links TRBV11-2 to TRBJ2-3; D may be TRBD2 (6 bases). Germline V lookup: CDR1 SGHAT, CDR2 FQNNGV. V lost 1 base and J lost 0, with 17 bases in between. This CDR3 has 18 residues. The CDR3: CASSLGGLASPSTDTQYF. The CDR3 DNA reads TGTGCCAGCAGCTTAGGGGGCCTAGCGTCACCTAGCACAGATACGCAGTATTTT.

The chain combines TRBV7-2 with TRBJ2-5; D might be TRBD2 (6 bases). This CDR3 comprises 15 residues. V was shortened by 5 bases and J by 5 bases, with 18 bases between the two germline ends. Looked up from germline, CDR1 is SGHTA and CDR2 is FQGNSA. CDR3 sequence: CASSGLGGAGETQYF. CDR3 DNA sequence: TGTGCCAGCAGCGGCCTTGGAGGGGCTGGCGAGACCCAGTACTTC.

The CDR3 DNA sequence: TGCAGTGCTAGGTCGGACAGGGCCCACGAGCAGTACTTC. It is translated as CSARSDRAHEQYF. The chain couples TRBV20-1 to TRBJ2-7, with 8 positions matching TRBD1. CDR3 length: 13 amino acids. Germline V gene sequence: CDR1 DFQATT, CDR2 SNEGSKA (reference sequence). The trim removed 3 bases at V and 5 bases at J, leaving 6 bases unmatched.

This clonotype was picked up a small number of times. The chain has TRBV5-6 and TRBJ2-2; D possibly corresponds to TRBD2 (6 bases). V was pared by 4 bases and J by 5 bases, with 15 bases between. There are 15 residues in the CDR3. Per the germline V gene, CDR1 is SGHDT and CDR2 is YYEEEE. CDR3: CASSLGGGETGELFF. CDR3 DNA sequence: TGTGCCAGCAGCCTGGGGGGTGGTGAGACCGGGGAGCTGTTTTTT.

J is TRBJ1-5 and V is TRBV20-1; 7 nucleotides align to TRBD1. After removal of 3 bases from V and 0 bases from J, the junction contained 2 bases not matched to a gene. Germline V CDR1 and CDR2: DFQATT, SNEGSKA (reference sequence). The CDR3 totals 14 residues. The CDR3 DNA follows: TGCAGTGCTAGCAGGGGGTTTAGCAATCAGCCCCAGCATTTT. Protein sequence: CSASRGFSNQPQHF.

This clonotype occurred a few times. This chain joins TRBV11-2 and TRBJ2-1; 7 bases agree with TRBD2. V shed 5 bases and J 9 bases; nucleotides not matched to a gene: 10. The V gene's germline CDR1 is SGHAT and CDR2 FQNNGV. This CDR3 spans 14 amino acids. The CDR3 DNA reads TGTGCCAGCAGCCCCAGACTAGCAGACGTTGAGCAGTTCTTC. It is translated as CASSPRLADVEQFF.

In its sample, this clonotype was seen a few times. This chain connects TRBV5-1 to TRBJ1-2; D is perhaps TRBD1 (5 bases). Trimming cost V 0 bases and J 2 bases, with 8 bases left between them. The CDR3 contains 14 residues. Germline V gene sequence: CDR1 SGHRS, CDR2 YFSETQ. The CDR3: CASSLVPGNYGYTF. The CDR3 coding sequence is TGCGCCAGCAGCTTGGTTCCAGGGAACTATGGCTACACCTTC.

The chain is built from TRBV11-2 and TRBJ2-7; maybe TRBD1 (6 bases). CDR1 is SGHAT and CDR2 is FQNNGV in the germline V gene. V lost 4 bases and J 0 bases, leaving 13 bases between the germline ends. The CDR3 is 15 residues long. CDR3 nucleotides: TGTGCCAGCAGCTCGGACAGTTTAAGCTCCTACGAGCAGTACTTC. Translated: CASSSDSLSSYEQYF. Filled out from reference TRBV11-2 and TRBJ2-7, the complete variable domain reads EAGVAQSPRYKIIEKRQSVAFWCNPISGHATLYWYQQILGQGPKLLIQFQNNGVVDDSQLPKDRFSAERLKGVDSTLKIQPAKLEDSAVYLCASSSDSLSSYEQYFGPGTRLTVT.

A remark on this clonotype: A read error is possible here, since a much larger clone lies one base away. The V call is TRBV24-1, the J call TRBJ2-5; the match to TRBD1 covers 8 bases. CDR1 and CDR2 from the germline V gene are KGHDR and SFDVKD. CDR3 size: 13 residues. CDR3 DNA: TGTGCCACCACCGGGACAGGCCCAAATGAGCAGCTCTTC. Amino acid sequence: CATTGTGPNEQLF.

The V call is TRBV20-1, the J call TRBJ2-7, with TRBD2 identical over 7 bases. V gave up 6 bases and J gave up 6 bases; unmatched junction bases: 20. There are 16 residues in the CDR3. The germline V gene has CDR1 DFQATT and CDR2 SNEGSKA (reference sequence). In DNA form, the CDR3 reads TGCAGTGCCATAGGGAGGCTAGCGGTAAGAGTAGGCGAGCAGTACTTC. It encodes CSAIGRLAVRVGEQYF.

This rearrangement joins TRBV6-5 to TRBJ2-5; D is unclear. This CDR3 contains 15 residues. From germline, CDR1 is MNHEY and CDR2 SVGAGI. The ends were cut back, 2 bases at V and 2 bases at J, with 12 bases in the middle. The CDR3 DNA is TGTGCCAGCAGTTACGTGTCAGGTTCTCAAGAGACCCAGTACTTC. Translating gives CASSYVSGSQETQYF.

This clonotype was observed a handful of times. The chain links TRBV29-1 to TRBJ2-2; D is unclear. CDR3 size: 12 residues. Per germline, CDR1 SQVTM and CDR2 ANQGSEA. V lost 2 bases and J 6 bases, leaving 7 bases between the germline ends. The CDR3 protein is CSVEKGPGELFF. CDR3 sequence (DNA): TGCAGCGTTGAAAAGGGCCCCGGGGAGCTGTTTTTT.

This clonotype has just a few counts. The V and J genes are TRBV5-1 and TRBJ1-5; D is undetermined. Per germline, CDR1 SGHRS and CDR2 YFSETQ. CDR3 length: 16 residues. V gave up 4 bases and J gave up 0 bases, with 14 bases separating them. The CDR3 sequence: CASSHLDRISNQPQHF. Written as DNA, the CDR3 is TGCGCCAGCAGCCACCTGGACCGAATTAGCAATCAGCCCCAGCATTTT. Full variable domain (rest looked up from reference TRBV5-1 and TRBJ1-5): KAGVTQTPRYLIKTRGQQVTLSCSPISGHRSVSWYQQTPGQGLQFLFEYFSETQRNKGNFPGRFSGRQFSNSRSEMNVSTLELGDSALYLCASSHLDRISNQPQHFGDGTRLSIL.

The chain combines TRBV7-2 with TRBJ1-2; unclear D gene. Trimming stripped 2 bases from V and 6 bases from J, with 13 bases between. Germline values: CDR1 SGHTA, CDR2 FQGNSA. The CDR3 is 14 residues long. CDR3 in amino acids: CASSLILNADGYTF. CDR3 DNA sequence: TGTGCCAGCAGCTTAATCCTCAACGCCGATGGCTACACCTTC.

This clonotype occurred a few times. V usage is TRBV7-9 and J usage is TRBJ2-5, with TRBD1 matching 7 bases. The DNA end favors TRBJ2-7, so the J call may be wrong. CDR1 is SEHNR, CDR2 FQNEAQ, per germline (reference sequence). The CDR3 sequence is 14 residues long. The CDR3 bases are TGTGCCACCTATGCCACAGGGGCCGGCGACGAGCAGTACTTC. Its translation is CATYATGAGDEQYF.

The chain links TRBV4-2 to TRBJ2-5; D tentatively fits TRBD1 or TRBD2 (6 bases each). The CDR3 totals 13 residues. Trimming removed 0 bases at V and 11 bases at J, with 13 bases between. The germline CDR1 and CDR2 sequences are LGHNA and YNFKEQ. The CDR3 region has the DNA TGTGCCAGCAGCCAAGATGGGGGGCCGGTGCAGTACTTC. Translation: CASSQDGGPVQYF.

The J gene is TRBJ1-1, the V gene TRBV2; maybe TRBD1 (5 bases). The V and J ends lost 2 bases and 5 bases respectively, with 12 bases between them. The CDR3 extends over 14 amino acids. CDR1 is SNHLY, CDR2 FYNNEI, per germline. CDR3 loop: CASSETWGRTEAFF. The CDR3 DNA sequence: TGTGCCAGCAGTGAAACCTGGGGACGGACTGAAGCTTTCTTT. The entire variable domain, with the rest obtained from reference TRBV2 and TRBJ1-1, is as follows: EPEVTQTPSHQVTQMGQEVILRCVPISNHLYFYWYRQILGQKVEFLVSFYNNEISEKSEIFDDQFSVERPDGSNFTLKIRSTKLEDSAMYFCASSETWGRTEAFFGQGTRLTVV.

This clonotype has only one observation. The chain couples TRBV7-2 to TRBJ2-7; TRBD2 agrees at 7 bases. V shed 4 bases, J shed 4 bases, and the junction held 4 bases outside the gene matches. Germline values: CDR1 SGHTA, CDR2 FQGNSA. This CDR3 has 13 amino acids. CDR3 nucleotides: TGTGCCAGCAGCTCCTGGGGGGGGTACGAGCAGTACTTC. Its protein is CASSSWGGYEQYF.

Ten or more counts support this clonotype. One end of the junction is discordant with germline, which a read error may explain. The rearrangement uses TRBV4-3 and TRBJ2-5; perhaps TRBD2 as D (5 bases). This CDR3 comprises 13 residues. The V gene's germline CDR1 is LGHNA and CDR2 YSLEER. The CDR3 here is CASSQDEGETQYF. In nucleotides, the CDR3 is TGTGCCAGCAGCCAAGATGAGGGAGAGACCCAGTACTTC.